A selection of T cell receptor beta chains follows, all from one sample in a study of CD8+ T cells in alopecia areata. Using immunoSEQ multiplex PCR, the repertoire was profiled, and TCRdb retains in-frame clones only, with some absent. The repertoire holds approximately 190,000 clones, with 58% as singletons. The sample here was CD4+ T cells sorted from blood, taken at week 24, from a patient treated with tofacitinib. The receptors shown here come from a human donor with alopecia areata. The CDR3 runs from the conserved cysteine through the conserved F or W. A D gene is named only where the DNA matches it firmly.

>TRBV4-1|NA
CASSQPGQWGNQPQHF
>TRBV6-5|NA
CASKDSTDTQYF
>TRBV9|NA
CASSAHGTQETQYF
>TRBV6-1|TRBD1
CASNRDRVTYEQYF
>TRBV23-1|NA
CASSQSIGGIGHHDYGYTF
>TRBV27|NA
CASSQRSLREAFF
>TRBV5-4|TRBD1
CASSSGQSSGNTIYF
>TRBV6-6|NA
CASSQGQNQETQYF
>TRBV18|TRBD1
CASSPPTGGGLAFF
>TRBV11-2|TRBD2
CASSLGLAGFGNTGELFF
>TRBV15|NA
CATSRDRGYGYTF
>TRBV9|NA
CASSVGYTENTEAFF
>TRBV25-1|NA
CASSGWQGREAFF
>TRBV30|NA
CAWTWEETQYF
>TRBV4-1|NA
CASSNPGRRLKQPQHF
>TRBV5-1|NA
CASSLAGVNYEQYF
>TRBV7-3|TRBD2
CASSSGLAGGRREQFF
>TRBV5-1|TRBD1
CASSFAYGQGNTEAFF
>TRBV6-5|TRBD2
CASSYSQVRGAYEQYF
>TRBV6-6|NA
CASRGNEKLFF
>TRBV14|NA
CASSQDTGYGYTF
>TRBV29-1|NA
CSGDVSGSYNEQFF
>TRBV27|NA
CASSLSVNTGELFF
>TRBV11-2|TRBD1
CASSVTGGVTGELFF
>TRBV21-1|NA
CASSKEQAHIQYF
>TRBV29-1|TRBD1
CSVEGTGLDTGELFF
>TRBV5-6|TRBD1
CASSYGDRVDTEAFF
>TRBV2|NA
CASGGIQDYTEAFF
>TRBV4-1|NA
CASSQERGSTDTQYF